The next 20 T cell receptor beta chains were all read from a single sample in a study of blood T cell repertoires in COVID-19. The table came from immunoSEQ multiplex PCR; TCRdb's copy has only in-frame clones and leaves some out. Of about 180,000 clones in the sample, approximately 88% were seen once. Sample: peripheral blood. All receptors come from a middle-aged woman with COVID-19, enrolled during active disease.

V and J are TRBV6-4 and TRBJ2-1; 7 bases align to TRBD2. V lost 2 bases to trimming and J lost 4 bases; unmatched junction nucleotides: 2. The CDR3 extends over 14 amino acids. Per the germline V gene, CDR1 is MRHNA and CDR2 is SNTAGT. The CDR3 sequence is CASSDSGDYNEQFF. The DNA for the CDR3 is TGTGCCAGCAGTGACAGCGGGGATTACAATGAGCAGTTCTTC.

The J gene is TRBJ1-5, the V gene TRBV11-2; D uncertain. Trimming pared 5 bases from V and 2 bases from J, leaving 10 bases between. Germline CDR1 is SGHAT and CDR2 is FQNNGV. This CDR3 comprises 14 residues. The CDR3 DNA reads TGTGCCAGCAGCCTCGGTCGAGGCAATCAGCCCCAGCATTTT. This translates into CASSLGRGNQPQHF.

The sample holds one count of this clone. CDR3 amino acids: CASSLDEGRGYGYTF. The CDR3 coding sequence is TGTGCCAGCAGCTTAGATGAGGGCAGGGGATATGGCTACACCTTC. The V and J genes are TRBV11-2 and TRBJ1-2, with a possible D match to TRBD1 (6 bases). Germline V lookup: CDR1 SGHAT, CDR2 FQNNGV. This CDR3 comprises 15 residues. Trimming pared 0 bases from V and 5 bases from J, leaving 13 bases between.

The chain links TRBV11-1 to TRBJ2-1; D may be TRBD1 (7 bases). Germline values: CDR1 SGHAT, CDR2 FQDESV (reference sequence). This CDR3 has 14 amino acids. The ends were cut back, 1 base at V and 8 bases at J, with 12 bases in the middle. CDR3 bases: TGTGCCAGCAGCTTAGGACAGGGAGGTGATGAGCAGTTCTTC. This sequence encodes CASSLGQGGDEQFF. Using reference TRBV11-1 and TRBJ2-1 for the parts outside the CDR3, the full variable domain is EAEVAQSPRYKITEKSQAVAFWCDPISGHATLYWYRQILGQGPELLVQFQDESVVDDSQLPKDRFSAERLKGVDSTLKIQPAELGDSAMYLCASSLGQGGDEQFFGPGTRLTVL.

This clone occurred a few times. The genes are TRBV2 and TRBJ1-6; tentative D call: TRBD1 (6 bases). The CDR3 is 15 residues long. From germline, CDR1 is SNHLY and CDR2 FYNNEI. V lost 8 bases and J 5 bases, leaving 16 bases between the germline ends. CDR3 nucleotides: TGTGCCAGCCGACAGGTGGTTTCAGATAATTCACCCCTCCACTTT. Protein product: CASRQVVSDNSPLHF.

The J gene is TRBJ2-1, the V gene TRBV9; the D gene is possibly TRBD2 (7 bases). The V gene's germline CDR1 is SGDLS and CDR2 YYNGEE. The V end lost 4 bases, the J end lost 7 bases, and 12 bases lay between the germline ends. The CDR3 sequence is 13 residues long. CDR3 sequence: CASSSGGKNEQFF. CDR3 in DNA: TGTGCCAGCAGCTCGGGGGGCAAGAATGAGCAGTTCTTC.

This chain links TRBV6-5 with TRBJ1-4; D unresolved. Per germline, CDR1 MNHEY and CDR2 SVGAGI. This CDR3 is built from 13 residues. V was trimmed by 4 bases and J by 12 bases, leaving 15 bases between them. Written as DNA, the CDR3 is TGTGCCAGCAGTTCTGGACTTCTCGGGGAACTGTTTTTT. It codes for CASSSGLLGELFF.

The chain carries TRBV27 and TRBJ1-5; the D gene is possibly TRBD1 (5 bases). Germline-derived CDR1 and CDR2 are MNHEY and SMNVEV (reference sequence). This CDR3 spans 14 amino acids. V lost 5 bases, J lost 4 bases, and 12 bases lay in between. CDR3 amino acids: CASSRVGVNQPQHF. For the CDR3, the DNA is TGTGCCAGCAGTCGGGTAGGGGTGAATCAGCCCCAGCATTTT.

The CDR3 protein is CASSLATSGETQYF. For the CDR3, the DNA is TGTGCCAGCAGCTTAGCGACTAGCGGGGAGACCCAGTACTTC. The rearrangement joins TRBV7-7 to TRBJ2-5; 10 bases agree with TRBD2. Germline lookup yields CDR1 SSHAT and CDR2 FNYEAQ (reference sequence). After removal of 0 bases from V and 5 bases from J, the junction contained 0 bases not matched to a gene. There are 14 residues in the CDR3.

The rearrangement joins TRBV5-1 to TRBJ2-7; 10 bases match TRBD1. This CDR3 is 15 amino acids long. The germline gives CDR1 SGHRS, CDR2 YFSETQ. V was clipped by 4 bases and J by 7 bases; unmatched bases: 11. The chain's CDR3 is CASSTSGTGVGEQYF. CDR3 coding DNA: TGCGCCAGCAGCACCTCCGGGACAGGGGTAGGGGAGCAGTACTTC.

The chain is built from TRBV10-3 and TRBJ1-5, with D uncertain. Germline V CDR1 and CDR2: ENHRY, SYGVKD. This CDR3 is 16 amino acids long. Trimming took 0 bases from V and 0 from J, leaving 9 bases between them. The CDR3 region has the DNA TGTGCCATCAGTGAGTCAACTGAGTATAGCAATCAGCCCCAGCATTTT. It yields the protein CAISESTEYSNQPQHF.

The chain links TRBV6-2 or TRBV6-3 to TRBJ2-7, with 7 bases matching TRBD1. This CDR3 is 15 amino acids long. Germline CDR1 MNHEY, CDR2 SVGEGT. The V segment lost 2 bases and the J segment 0 bases; nucleotides outside the gene matches: 4. CDR3 coding DNA: TGTGCCAGCAGTTACCCAGACAGGGACTCCTACGAGCAGTACTTC. It codes for CASSYPDRDSYEQYF.

The J gene is TRBJ2-2, the V gene TRBV5-1, with 7 bases lining up with TRBD1. The CDR3 totals 14 residues. With V trimmed by 4 bases and J by 6 bases, 6 bases remained unmatched. Per the germline V gene, CDR1 is SGHRS and CDR2 is YFSETQ. CDR3: CASSDRQGPGELFF. The CDR3 bases are TGCGCCAGCAGCGACAGACAGGGACCCGGGGAGCTGTTTTTT.

This clone was seen a few times. The V gene is TRBV19, the J gene TRBJ1-5, with 9 bases that match TRBD1. The CDR3 extends over 16 amino acids. Germline CDR1 LNHDA, CDR2 SQIVND (reference sequence). The trim removed 6 bases at V and 2 bases at J, leaving 8 bases unmatched. CDR3 loop: CASSIQGARGNQPQHF. CDR3 bases: TGTGCCAGTAGCATACAGGGGGCACGGGGCAATCAGCCCCAGCATTTT.

The gene calls are TRBV15 and TRBJ1-2; possibly TRBD1 for D (5 bases). Looked up from germline, CDR1 is LNHNV and CDR2 is YYDKDF (reference sequence). CDR3 length equals 14 residues. Trimming stripped 0 bases from V and 8 bases from J, with 13 bases between. This CDR3 is CATSRDGALRGYTF. In DNA, the CDR3 is TGTGCCACCAGCAGAGATGGGGCTTTGAGGGGCTACACCTTC.

The V call is TRBV16, the J call TRBJ2-3; 7 bases fit TRBD1. J gave up 0 bases and V 6 bases, and 6 bases lay outside the gene matches. The CDR3 covers 15 residues. Germline V gives CDR1 KGHSY, CDR2 FQNENV. This CDR3 is CASSRQGGSTDTQYF. The CDR3 DNA sequence: TGTGCCAGCAGTCGACAGGGTGGGAGCACAGATACGCAGTATTTT.

J is TRBJ1-1 and V is TRBV20-1, with a possible D match to TRBD1 (5 bases). CDR3 size: 12 residues. V dropped 3 bases and J dropped 1 base, with 6 bases sitting between them. Germline V gene lookup returns CDR1 DFQATT and CDR2 SNEGSKA (reference sequence). The CDR3 nucleotides read TGCAGTGCTAGTCAGGGGAACACTGAAGCTTTCTTT. Protein product: CSASQGNTEAFF.

In this sample, this clone turned up a few times. The V and J genes are TRBV6-1 and TRBJ2-7; D not certain. Germline-derived CDR1 and CDR2 are MNHNS and SASEGT. V lost 2 bases and J lost 13, with 15 bases in between. This CDR3 is built from 12 residues. The CDR3 region is CASSESPSSAYF. The CDR3 DNA sequence: TGTGCCAGCAGTGAAAGCCCGTCTAGTGCCTACTTC.

This sequence joins TRBV28 and TRBJ2-7; 10 nucleotides match TRBD2. The CDR3 totals 16 residues. Per germline, CDR1 MDHEN and CDR2 SYDVKM. After removal of 1 base from V and 4 bases from J, the junction contained 7 bases not matched to a gene. The CDR3 loop is CASSLLVLAGAYEQYF. CDR3 nucleotide sequence: TGTGCCAGCAGTTTATTAGTCCTAGCGGGAGCGTACGAGCAGTACTTC.

The chain is built from TRBV6-5 and TRBJ2-7, with TRBD1 matching over 7 bases. Trimming took 2 bases from V and 6 from J; bases not matched to a gene: 7. The CDR3 runs 14 residues. From germline, CDR1 is MNHEY and CDR2 SVGAGI. The DNA of the CDR3 is TGTGCCAGCAGTTACCTCACAGGGGTCGCCGAGCAGTACTTC. The encoded protein is CASSYLTGVAEQYF.